These T cell receptor beta chains were read from a single sample in a study of CD8+CD57+ T cells in acquired aplastic anemia. From the reads, TCRdb called clonotypes with MiXCR, one entry per CDR3 protein. The data show around 170,000 distinct CDR3 sequences, with 40% to 55% seen just once and around 9.7% held by the top ten. Source material: sorted CD4+, CD8+, or CD8+CD57+ T cells (not recorded which) from PBMCs. The receptors come from a human donor with aplastic anemia. Each CDR3 is given with its conserved first and last residue. Fields, in order: D gene, clone size, J gene, V gene, CDR3 DNA, CDR3 protein. The D gene is left open where the match is weak. A row's size may be missing; if present it is once, few, many or a size class.

TRBD2 | many | TRBJ2-7 | TRBV2 | TGTGCCAGCAGCACCCCACTAGCGGGATTCTCCTACGAGCAGTACTTC | CASSTPLAGFSYEQYF
TRBD1 | - | TRBJ1-6 | TRBV19 | TGTGCCAGTATGGCAACGGGGACAGATAATTCACCCCTCCACTTT | CASMATGTDNSPLHF
TRBD1 | - | TRBJ1-2 | TRBV25-1 | TGTGCCAGCAGGGACAGGGCTAATGGTTACACCTTC | CASRDRANGYTF
- | many | TRBJ2-2 | TRBV12-3/TRBV12-4 | TGTGCCAGCAGTTTTAGGACCGGGGAGCTGTTTTTT | CASSFRTGELFF
- | many | TRBJ1-2 | TRBV6-1 | TGTGCCAGCAGTGTGGGCTCGAGGGGTTCTGGCTACACCTTC | CASSVGSRGSGYTF
- | - | TRBJ1-2 | TRBV4-1 | TGCGCCAGCAGCCAAGATTCGGCGGGTGGCTACACCTTC | CASSQDSAGGYTF
TRBD1 | once | TRBJ1-2 | TRBV2 | TGTGCCAGAGGGACAGCTGATGGCTACACCTTC | CARGTADGYTF
TRBD1 | - | TRBJ2-7 | TRBV24-1 | TGTGCCACCAGTGTTTCACAGGGGGCTGGAGAGCAGTACTTC | CATSVSQGAGEQYF
TRBD1 | few | TRBJ1-6 | TRBV10-3 | TGTGCCACCGGGACAGGAGGTTCACCCCTCCACTTT | CATGTGGSPLHF
- | - | TRBJ2-3 | TRBV15 | TGTGCCACCAGCAGAGATCACACTGGGACCACAGATACGCAGTATTTT | CATSRDHTGTTDTQYF
TRBD2 | - | TRBJ2-7 | TRBV10-3 | TGTGCCATCAGTCCGGGACTAGCGGACGAGCAGTACTTC | CAISPGLADEQYF
- | - | TRBJ1-3 | TRBV5-1 | TGCGCCAGCGGGTCCTCGGTCCAGAGCTCTGGAAACACCATATATTTT | CASGSSVQSSGNTIYF
TRBD2 | - | TRBJ2-3 | TRBV9 | TGTGCCAGCAGCGATCTAGCGGGGGCCACAGATACGCAGTATTTT | CASSDLAGATDTQYF
- | many | TRBJ1-1 | TRBV20-1 | TGCAGTGCTAGAGTCTACAGGGTAGATAATAGGGACACTGAAGCTTTCTTT | CSARVYRVDNRDTEAFF
- | many | TRBJ1-5 | TRBV9 | TGTGCCAGCAGCGTAGGGGGGGTTAATCAGCCCCAGCATTTT | CASSVGGVNQPQHF
- | - | TRBJ2-5 | TRBV11-2 | TGTGCCAGCTCCCCTGGTAGGGAGAGTCCTCAAGAGACCCAGTACTTC | CASSPGRESPQETQYF
- | - | TRBJ2-3 | TRBV20-1 | TGCAGTGCTAGAGCCCGCGGGGTGGGGGATACGCTGTATTTT | CSARARGVGDTLYF
- | - | TRBJ2-1 | TRBV3-1 | TGTGCCAGCAGCCATAGAGGAGCATGGAGCTCCTACAATGAGCAGTTCTTC | CASSHRGAWSSYNEQFF
- | - | TRBJ2-5 | TRBV6-5 | TGTGCCAGCAGTTACTCGTTGTTGGGGACGGGAGAGACCCAGTACTTC | CASSYSLLGTGETQYF
TRBD2 | - | TRBJ2-7 | TRBV20-1 | TGCAGTGCCCTCGGACTAGCGGGAGCATCCTACGAGCAGTACTTC | CSALGLAGASYEQYF
TRBD1 | once | TRBJ1-2 | TRBV27 | TGTGCCAGCGGCCGGGACAGAGTGGGCTATGGCTACACCTTC | CASGRDRVGYGYTF
TRBD1 | few | TRBJ1-2 | TRBV27 | TGTGCCAGCGGCCGGACAGGGGGCCTATTGGACTATGGCTACACCTTC | CASGRTGGLLDYGYTF
- | - | TRBJ1-1 | TRBV10-3 | TGTGCCATCACGGACAATATGAACACTGAAGCTTTCTTT | CAITDNMNTEAFF
- | once | TRBJ2-3 | TRBV10-3 | TGTGCCATCAGTGCACTAGGGGGGGGTGGCGATACGCAGTATTTT | CAISALGGGGDTQYF
TRBD1 | - | TRBJ1-1 | TRBV2 | TGTGCCAGCACCCAGACGGACAGGGTAGCCGTTGAAGCTTTCTTT | CASTQTDRVAVEAFF
TRBD1 | - | TRBJ1-5 | TRBV19 | TGTGCCAGTAGTATAGCCCGGACAGGGCGCGATCAGCCCCAGCATTTT | CASSIARTGRDQPQHF
- | many | TRBJ2-3 | TRBV20-1 | TGCAGTGCATCGCGGGGTCGTGATACGCAGTATTTT | CSASRGRDTQYF
- | - | TRBJ1-3 | TRBV7-6 | TGTGCCAGCAGCTCAGCACCTCGGGACAAGAGAAACACCATATATTTT | CASSSAPRDKRNTIYF
TRBD2 | - | TRBJ2-1 | TRBV25-1 | TGTGCCAGCAGTGAAACTAGCGGGAGGGCCGACTCCTACAATGAGCAGTTCTTC | CASSETSGRADSYNEQFF